This T cell receptor (beta chain) was found in a study of beta chain features in type 1 diabetes. Since all of the isolated RNA was reverse transcribed, expressed TCRB transcripts were what got sequenced. This table comes from immunoSEQ multiplex PCR, and its TCRdb copy is limited to in-frame clones, with some not included. The sample contains 95,000 to 150,000 clones, about 18% of which appear only once. Germline V lookup: CDR1 SGHRS, CDR2 YFSETQ. Trimming removed 0 bases from V and 7 bases from J, with 11 bases in between. This CDR3 region has 14 residues. Notes on this clone: The antigen is undetermined.

Broader study findings: In all four CD4+ subsets, TCRB CDR3 length was significantly, moderately reduced in type 1 diabetes. Cells with high TCR expression could be over-represented by cDNA sequencing.

This sequence joins TRBV5-1 and TRBJ2-1; D unresolved. The specimen was central memory CD4+ T cells from blood. The TCR originated in a man aged 18-30 years with type 1 diabetes. CDR3 sequence (DNA): TGCGCCAGCAGCTTGGCCGGGCTACAGAATGAGCAGTTCTTC. Protein: CASSLAGLQNEQFF.